Each of the 27 T cell receptor beta chains below was sequenced from the same sample in a study of CXCR3-negative and CXCR3-positive naive CD8 T cells. UMI-labeled 5' RACE TRB cDNA libraries were prepared from the cells. For each CDR3 protein, TCRdb gives one entry from its re-call of the 5' RACE reads, without DNA. The listing contains 3,000 to 4,000 distinct CDR3 sequences. The sequenced sample consisted of naive CXCR3- CD8+ T cells from blood. The subset: CD45RO-CCR7+CD27+CD95- naive CD8+ T cells lacking CXCR3 (TNR3-). The receptor set was obtained from a human donor in good health. Some clones in this sample may be carry-over from other donors' samples.

This clonotype ranks as medium-sized (0.01 to 0.1%) in terms of frequency. V usage is TRBV19 and J usage is TRBJ2-1; the TRBD2 assignment by TCRdb is unverifiable without DNA. The germline gives CDR1 LNHDA, CDR2 SQIVND (reference sequence). This CDR3 is built from 15 residues. The CDR3 reads CASSLVAGGGNEQFF.

This CDR3 is CASSGPPGLDYNEQFF. This sequence joins TRBV7-9 and TRBJ2-1; as DNA is missing, the TRBD2 call by TCRdb cannot be tested. In germline, CDR1 is SEHNR, CDR2 FQNEAQ (reference sequence). This CDR3 spans 16 amino acids.

The chain combines TRBV29-1 with TRBJ2-5; TCRdb proposes TRBD1, but this gene call is untestable without DNA. CDR1 and CDR2 from the germline V gene are SQVTM and ANQGSEA. This CDR3 comprises 14 residues. The CDR3 sequence: CSVEGYGSGETQYF.

V and J are TRBV2 and TRBJ2-3; TCRdb picks TRBD2, but there is no DNA to check that call. The germline V gene encodes CDR1 SNHLY and CDR2 FYNNEI. The CDR3 runs to 15 residues. The CDR3 here is CASVSSGTITDTQYF.

This clonotype is classed as medium-sized (0.01 to 0.1%) by frequency. The chain carries TRBV7-2 and TRBJ2-1; TCRdb proposes TRBD2, but this gene call is untestable without DNA. The CDR3 loop spans 15 amino acids. Germline CDR1 is SGHTA and CDR2 is FQGNSA. The CDR3 here is CASTPEGLEDNEQFF.

The gene calls are TRBV9 and TRBJ2-3. Germline V lookup: CDR1 SGDLS, CDR2 YYNGEE. The CDR3 runs to 13 residues. The CDR3 region is CASSVVSADTQYF.

This chain joins TRBV25-1 and TRBJ2-7. Germline V gene sequence: CDR1 MGHDK, CDR2 SYGVNS. This CDR3 contains 14 residues. The CDR3 protein is CASSDPPVHYEQYF.

This chain connects TRBV5-1 to TRBJ2-3; TCRdb proposes TRBD1, but this gene call is untestable without DNA. The CDR3 totals 11 residues. Germline CDR1 is SGHRS and CDR2 is YFSETQ. CDR3 amino acids: CASSPGDTQYF.

The genes are TRBV11-2 and TRBJ2-5. This CDR3 is built from 14 residues. Germline CDR1 reads SGHAT; CDR2 reads FQNNGV. The CDR3 is CASSLVRSQETQYF.

According to its frequency, this clonotype is medium-sized (0.01 to 0.1%). The J gene is TRBJ1-3, the V gene TRBV7-8. Germline V gene data show CDR1 as SGHVS and CDR2 as FQNEAQ. This CDR3 has 15 amino acids. The CDR3 loop reads CASLDGGLGRNTIYF.

By frequency, this clonotype is medium-sized. This chain joins TRBV7-6 and TRBJ1-2; TCRdb calls TRBD1, which cannot be checked without DNA. This CDR3 region has 17 residues. The germline CDR1 and CDR2 sequences are SGHVS and FNYEAQ. CDR3 protein: CASSRGGAADKVHGYTF.

The V call is TRBV6-2 or TRBV6-3, the J call TRBJ2-5; the D call of TRBD2 rests on TCRdb alone, since no DNA is present to check it. Looked up from germline, CDR1 is MNHEY and CDR2 is SVGEGT. The CDR3 spans 12 residues. CDR3 in amino acids: CASSLRPETQYF.

In terms of frequency, this clonotype is medium-sized. The chain couples TRBV29-1 to TRBJ2-1. There are 13 residues in the CDR3. The V gene's germline CDR1 is SQVTM and CDR2 ANQGSEA. The CDR3 sequence is CSVEVGTYNEQFF.

This clonotype is medium-sized (0.01 to 0.1%) by frequency. The chain combines TRBV7-9 with TRBJ1-5; lacking DNA, the TRBD1 call made by TCRdb goes unchecked. There are 14 residues in the CDR3. Germline loops: CDR1 SEHNR, CDR2 FQNEAQ (reference sequence). The CDR3 protein is CASSGGTGDQPQHF.

The chain combines TRBV12-3 or TRBV12-4 with TRBJ1-2; no DNA is available, so the TRBD1 call from TCRdb remains unchecked. The CDR3 consists of 16 residues. The chain's CDR3 is CASSLSFGTGSYGYTF.

The rearrangement joins TRBV11-2 to TRBJ1-4; TCRdb's D call of TRBD1 is untestable without DNA. Germline V gene lookup returns CDR1 SGHAT and CDR2 FQNNGV. CDR3 length: 16 residues. CDR3 protein: CASHAGTGDHNEKLFF.

This clonotype is identified as medium-sized (0.01 to 0.1%) from frequency. The chain links TRBV20-1 to TRBJ1-1. The length of the CDR3 is 11 residues. Per the germline V gene, CDR1 is DFQATT and CDR2 is SNEGSKA (reference sequence). CDR3 in amino acids: CSARGGSRAFF.

By frequency, this clonotype registers medium-sized. V gene TRBV7-2 combines with J gene TRBJ2-7; checking the TCRdb D call of TRBD2 is not possible without DNA. This CDR3 is built from 16 residues. Germline CDR1 is SGHTA and CDR2 is FQGNSA. The CDR3 spells CASSLGRLAGSYEQYF.

In terms of frequency, this clonotype is medium-sized (0.01 to 0.1%). The CDR3: CSALMPNNEQFF. The V gene is TRBV29-1, the J gene TRBJ2-1. CDR1 is SQVTM, CDR2 ANQGSEA, per germline. This CDR3 is built from 12 residues.

Its frequency marks this clonotype as medium-sized. The gene calls are TRBV28 and TRBJ2-7; TCRdb reports TRBD2, a call that lacks DNA to check it against. This CDR3 comprises 14 residues. The germline V gene encodes CDR1 MDHEN and CDR2 SYDVKM. CDR3 in amino acids: CASTKEGFSYEQYF.

Its frequency marks this clonotype as medium-sized. V and J are TRBV29-1 and TRBJ2-1; with no DNA, the TCRdb D assignment of TRBD2 cannot be verified. The CDR3 contains 19 residues. The germline V gene has CDR1 SQVTM and CDR2 ANQGSEA. The CDR3 loop is CSVEDPGREGRSVLNEQFF.

The chain is built from TRBV11-3 and TRBJ2-2. The CDR3 is made up of 13 amino acids. The germline V gene encodes CDR1 SGHNT and CDR2 YENEEA. This CDR3 is CASSLATTGELFF.

In terms of frequency, this clonotype is medium-sized. The J gene is TRBJ2-1, the V gene TRBV11-2; the TCRdb call, TRBD2, lacks DNA for checking. CDR1 and CDR2 (germline): SGHAT, FQNNGV. The CDR3 is 16 residues long. The CDR3 loop reads CASSLGVSGSWNEQFF.

Judged by frequency, this clonotype is medium-sized (0.01 to 0.1%). The genes are TRBV29-1 and TRBJ2-2; no DNA is available, so the TRBD1 call from TCRdb remains unchecked. Germline V gene lookup returns CDR1 SQVTM and CDR2 ANQGSEA. The CDR3 has 12 residues. The CDR3 sequence is CSVEQGIGELFF.

The chain carries TRBV20-1 and TRBJ2-1; with no DNA, the TCRdb D assignment of TRBD2 cannot be verified. This CDR3 has 15 amino acids. Germline V gene sequence: CDR1 DFQATT, CDR2 SNEGSKA (reference sequence). This CDR3 reads CSASATGLAYNEQFF.

Measured by frequency, this clonotype is medium-sized. The chain has TRBV3-1 and TRBJ2-7. The CDR3 runs 15 residues. Germline V gene sequence: CDR1 LGHDT, CDR2 YNNKEL (reference sequence). The CDR3: CASSQGDVEDYEQYF.

According to its frequency, this clonotype is medium-sized. This chain connects TRBV5-1 to TRBJ2-1; TCRdb reports TRBD2, a call that lacks DNA to check it against. The CDR3 loop spans 14 amino acids. Germline-derived CDR1 and CDR2 are SGHRS and YFSETQ. The CDR3 region is CASSWTSGNNEQFF.